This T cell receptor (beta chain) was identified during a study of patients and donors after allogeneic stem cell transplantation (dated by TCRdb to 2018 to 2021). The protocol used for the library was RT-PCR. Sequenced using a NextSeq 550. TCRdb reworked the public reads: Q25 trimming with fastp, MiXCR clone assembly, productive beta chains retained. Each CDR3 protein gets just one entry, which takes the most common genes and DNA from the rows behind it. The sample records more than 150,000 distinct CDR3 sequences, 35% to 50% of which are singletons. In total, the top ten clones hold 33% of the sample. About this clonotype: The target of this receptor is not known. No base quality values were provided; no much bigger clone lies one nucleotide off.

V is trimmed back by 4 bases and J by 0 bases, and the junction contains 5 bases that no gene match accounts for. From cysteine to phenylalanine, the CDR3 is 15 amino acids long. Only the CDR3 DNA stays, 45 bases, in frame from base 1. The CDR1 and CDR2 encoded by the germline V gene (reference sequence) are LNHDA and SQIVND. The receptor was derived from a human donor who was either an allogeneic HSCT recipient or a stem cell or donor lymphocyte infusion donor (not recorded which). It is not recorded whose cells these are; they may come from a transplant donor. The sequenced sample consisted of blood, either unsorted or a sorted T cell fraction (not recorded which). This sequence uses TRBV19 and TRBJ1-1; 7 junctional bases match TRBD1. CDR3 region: CASSRPGQLNTEAFF. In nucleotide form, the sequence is TGTGCCAGTAGTAGACCGGGACAGTTGAACACTGAAGCTTTCTTT.